This T cell receptor beta chain was observed in a study of identical twins (dated by TCRdb to about 2016). Notes on the research overall: TCR alpha and beta repertoires from monozygotic twins, unrelated adults of various ages and cord blood were deep-sequenced to test whether fetal clonotypes persist. To rule out contamination, the twin experiments were replicated at different times with different library preparation protocols. General findings and caveats noted by the study authors: The excess sharing between twins in beta out-of-frame sequences was weaker because fewer shared sequences reduced the signal-to-noise ratio. Invariant T cells such as MAIT and iNKT could partly confound zero-insertion analyses, though diverse VJ usage argued against this for most clonotypes. Fewer insertions were carried by abundant cord blood beta clonotypes; a weaker similar trend was observed in young adult naive repertoires, while no such trend was observed in memory repertoires. Out-of-frame TCR alpha sequences shared between twins showed an excess of low generation-probability sequences compared with coincidental sharing between unrelated individuals. In monozygotic twins, out-of-frame TCR alpha sharing was systematically underestimated by recombination models, although the models agreed with sharing between unrelated individuals. Because the same donors could not be followed over many years, the conclusions depended on cross-sectional statistical analysis.

Trimming leaves V shorter by 3 bases and J shorter by 1 base, with the junction holding 5 bases beyond the gene matches. The CDR3 measures 16 amino acids from cysteine to phenylalanine. Just CDR3 DNA is preserved here, 48 bases in frame from base 1. CDR1 and CDR2 (DFQATT, SNEGSKA) derive from the germline V gene (reference sequence). Every donor was a healthy Caucasian. The twin cohort consisted of three pairs of female monozygotic twins, all aged 18 to 29 years. RNA for TCR libraries was isolated from peripheral blood mononuclear cells. This clonotype was seen only a few times. Its antigen is unknown. Within one base of it there is no much larger clone, and no base qualities were kept. Library preparation used 5' RACE. The sequencer listed for this sample is Illumina HiSeq 2000. A universal primer binding site was introduced by template switching, and a unique molecular identifier was present in the final cDNA, enabling accurate counting of TCR cDNA molecules. First-strand cDNA for TCR alpha and beta chains was synthesized from specific primers in the conserved constant-segment region. To control for contamination, every cDNA library was double barcoded, receiving both a SMART-Mk sample barcode and Illumina barcodes. TruSeq adapter sequences along with Illumina sample barcodes were introduced in two successive PCR steps. TCR alpha and beta cDNA libraries were sequenced on the Illumina HiSeq platform with custom primers. The source study handled its data this way. Raw reads were processed with MiGEC to extract unique molecular identifiers, and MiXCR was used to determine CDR3 positions. For each individual, recombination models were inferred using an EM algorithm with the repgenHMM and IGoR tools. The tcR package in R was used for shared clonotype analysis, with sharing normalized by the product of cloneset sizes. Out-of-frame nonproductive sequences were analyzed to study raw recombination free of thymic and clonal selection effects. Through fastp at Q25 and MiXCR, TCRdb rebuilt clones from the public reads, retaining in-frame beta chains. Here each entry gathers all rows of one CDR3 protein and keeps the most common genes and DNA. The authors' filters were not applied to this entry. Across this sample there are about 890,000 distinct CDR3 sequences, with 9% to 15% seen only once. The top ten constitute 1.5% to 2% of the sample.

Separately, the same data were catalogued under a study of yellow fever vaccine responses in identical twins. Per the second study: According to the authors, in identical twins the way T cells responded to vaccination appeared partly convergent and partly personalized. In identical twins, the study followed T cell clones that responded to the vaccine with precision.

The rearrangement combines TRBV20-1 with TRBJ2-2, with 10 bases in between that match TRBD2. This clonotype was obtained from a woman between 18 and 30 years old in good health. The sample consisted of PBMCs. The CDR3 has the sequence CSASTSGRGNTGELFF. DNA sequence: TGCAGTGCTAGCACCAGCGGGAGGGGGAACACCGGGGAGCTGTTTTTT.